These T cell receptor beta chains were read from a single sample in a study of PD-1 blockade in classical Hodgkin lymphoma. Measured with immunoSEQ multiplex PCR; TCRdb has only the in-frame clones, and not every one. This sample has 100,000 to 120,000 clones; more than 70% occur once, and the top ten carry around a fifth. The sample in question was peripheral blood mononuclear cells (PBMCs), obtained before the fourth cycle of nivolumab. These receptors all come from a human donor with classical Hodgkin lymphoma. Each CDR3 is given with its conserved first and last residue. Each record gives: D gene, V gene, CDR3 length, clone size, J gene, CDR3 protein, CDR3 DNA. The D gene is left open where the match is weak. Some rows mark clone size as missing; the rest say once, few, many or name a class of expanded clone.

-	TRBV27	13	-	TRBJ2-7	CASSPFSSYEQYF	TGTGCCAGCTCCCCATTCAGCTCCTACGAGCAGTACTTC
TRBD2	TRBV29-1	10	-	TRBJ2-1	CSVGGGTQFF	TGCAGCGTTGGGGGAGGGACTCAGTTCTTC
-	TRBV7-2	14	few	TRBJ1-3	CASSVGVSGNTIYF	TGTGCCAGCAGCGTAGGGGTCTCTGGAAACACCATATATTTT
-	TRBV5-8	13	-	TRBJ1-1	CASSLGQRVEAFF	TGTGCCAGCAGCTTGGGGCAGCGAGTAGAAGCTTTCTTT
TRBD2	TRBV9	15	-	TRBJ2-2	CASSQSGTDTGELFF	TGTGCCAGCAGTCAAAGCGGGACGGACACCGGGGAGCTGTTTTTT
-	TRBV30	13	-	TRBJ2-7	CAWNGRGNYEQYF	TGTGCCTGGAACGGCCGGGGGAACTACGAGCAGTACTTC
-	TRBV28	14	-	TRBJ2-3	CASTRPLGTDTQYF	TGTGCCAGCACCCGACCCCTGGGCACAGATACGCAGTATTTT
-	TRBV4-1	16	-	TRBJ1-4	CASSQVSRGLNEKLFF	TGCGCCAGCAGCCAAGTGTCCCGGGGACTTAATGAAAAACTGTTTTTT
TRBD1	TRBV9	14	-	TRBJ1-2	CASSPSTGSYGYTF	TGTGCCAGCAGCCCCTCGACAGGGTCCTATGGCTACACCTTC
TRBD1	TRBV7-9	14	-	TRBJ1-3	CASSLQGGGNTIYF	TGTGCCAGCAGCCTGCAGGGGGGTGGAAACACCATATATTTT
-	TRBV5-5	13	-	TRBJ2-1	CASSLWGYNEQFF	TGTGCCAGCAGCTTGTGGGGGTACAATGAGCAGTTCTTC
-	TRBV18	12	once	TRBJ2-2	CASSPPWGELFF	TGTGCCAGCTCACCACCGTGGGGGGAGCTGTTTTTT
TRBD2	TRBV6-5	16	once	TRBJ2-7	CASSYGSAGGTYEQYF	TGTGCCAGCAGTTACGGGTCGGCGGGAGGGACCTACGAGCAGTACTTC
-	TRBV7-8	15	-	TRBJ2-1	CASSLRTSSYNEQFF	TGTGCCAGCAGCTTGCGGACCAGCTCCTACAATGAGCAGTTCTTC
-	TRBV6-1	15	-	TRBJ1-1	CASSEDGLMNTEAFF	TGTGCCAGCAGTGAAGACGGACTGATGAACACTGAAGCTTTCTTT
TRBD1	TRBV10-2	15	-	TRBJ1-1	CASSDQDRVRTEAFF	TGCGCCAGCAGTGACCAGGACAGGGTCAGGACTGAAGCTTTCTTT
TRBD1	TRBV19	12	-	TRBJ1-1	CASKTGVSEAFF	TGTGCCAGTAAGACAGGGGTGAGTGAAGCTTTCTTT
TRBD1	TRBV6-1	15	-	TRBJ1-5	CASSVTGDSNQPQHF	TGTGCCAGCAGTGTGACAGGGGATAGCAATCAGCCCCAGCATTTT
-	TRBV11-2	13	-	TRBJ2-3	CASSYMMGDTQYF	TGTGCCAGCAGCTATATGATGGGCGATACGCAGTATTTT
TRBD2	TRBV10-3	15	-	TRBJ2-1	CAISRTSGRGSEQFF	TGTGCCATCAGTCGGACTAGCGGGAGAGGAAGTGAGCAGTTCTTC
-	TRBV2	14	-	TRBJ2-5	CASSAPRALKTQYF	TGTGCCAGCAGTGCCCCCAGGGCATTAAAGACCCAGTACTTC
-	TRBV2	14	once	TRBJ2-7	CASSHRDLAYEQYF	TGTGCCAGCAGTCACAGGGATCTTGCCTACGAGCAGTACTTC
-	TRBV7-4	16	-	TRBJ1-1	CASSLAGTKENTEAFF	TGTGCCAGCAGCTTAGCAGGGACGAAGGAGAACACTGAAGCTTTCTTT
-	TRBV9	16	-	TRBJ2-1	CASSVAGTSSYNEQFF	TGTGCCAGCAGCGTAGCAGGGACGAGCTCCTACAATGAGCAGTTCTTC
-	TRBV5-4	14	-	TRBJ2-1	CASSPYNGGNEQFF	TGTGCCAGCAGCCCATATAATGGGGGGAATGAGCAGTTCTTC
TRBD1	TRBV11-1	14	few	TRBJ2-7	CASSTLRGPYEQYF	TGTGCCAGCAGCACCTTGAGGGGGCCCTACGAGCAGTACTTC